This T cell receptor (beta chain) was obtained from a study of identical twins. TCRdb ran MiXCR on the 5' RACE reads and lists one entry per CDR3 protein. The table has hundreds of thousands of distinct CDR3 sequences, roughly 18% seen once. This clonotype was observed a handful of times. The sample was also linked to a second study, of T cells expressing NK-cell markers.

The sample taken for sequencing was PBMCs. This TCR derives from a woman under 30 in good health.

CDR3 sequence reads: CSAPRPLSGRNLFSYEQYF. For the CDR3, the DNA is TGCAGTGCACCAAGACCACTTAGCGGGAGGAATCTTTTCTCCTACGAGCAGTACTTC. V and J are TRBV20-1 and TRBJ2-7; TRBD2 agrees at 10 bases. Unmatched junction bases numbered 20, after V lost 6 bases and J lost 0 bases. Per germline, CDR1 DFQATT and CDR2 SNEGSKA (reference sequence). The CDR3 has 19 amino acids.